Listed below are T cell receptor beta chains from one sample, sequenced in a study of blood T cell repertoires in COVID-19. Sequencing was performed with immunoSEQ multiplex PCR; in TCRdb, only in-frame clones are kept and a portion is missing. Of approximately 400,000 clones detected, more than 70% appear once; the ten largest clones hold 1% to 1.5%. What was sequenced was PBMCs or T cells enriched from blood (not recorded which). These receptors were obtained from a man between 25 and 39 years old who had recovered from COVID-19. The CDR3 runs from the conserved cysteine through the conserved F or W. Fields, in order: clone size, D gene, J gene, V gene, CDR3 protein, CDR3 DNA. The D gene is left open where the match is weak. Clone size appears in some rows only: once, few, many, or a class for an expanded clone.

size: NA
D: NA
J: TRBJ2-1
V: TRBV30
CDR3: CAWSLREEEQFF
DNA: TGTGCCTGGAGTTTGAGGGAAGAAGAGCAGTTCTTC

size: NA
D: NA
J: TRBJ1-5
V: TRBV30
CDR3: CAWSGPTGSLNQPQHF
DNA: TGTGCCTGGAGTGGACCTACAGGGTCACTGAATCAGCCCCAGCATTTT

size: once
D: TRBD2
J: TRBJ2-5
V: TRBV11-2
CDR3: CASSLAGGPETQYF
DNA: TGTGCCAGCAGCTTAGCGGGGGGGCCTGAGACCCAGTACTTC

size: NA
D: NA
J: TRBJ1-1
V: TRBV6-1
CDR3: CASSELGRGGQAFF
DNA: TGTGCCAGCAGTGAACTCGGACGGGGTGGGCAGGCTTTCTTT

size: few
D: NA
J: TRBJ1-6
V: TRBV6-2/TRBV6-3
CDR3: CASSSTVSPLHF
DNA: TGTGCCAGCAGTTCTACGGTTTCACCCCTCCACTTT

size: once
D: NA
J: TRBJ1-1
V: TRBV20-1
CDR3: CSAREPREAFF
DNA: TGCAGTGCTAGAGAGCCGCGTGAAGCTTTCTTT

size: NA
D: NA
J: TRBJ1-2
V: TRBV27
CDR3: CASRGFQGLNYGYTF
DNA: TGTGCCAGCAGAGGATTCCAGGGCCTCAACTATGGCTACACCTTC

size: NA
D: NA
J: TRBJ2-1
V: TRBV2
CDR3: CASLASREQFF
DNA: TGTGCCAGCCTAGCTAGCAGGGAGCAGTTCTTC

size: NA
D: NA
J: TRBJ1-5
V: TRBV19
CDR3: CASSRMADNQPQHF
DNA: TGTGCCAGTAGTCGTATGGCAGATAATCAGCCCCAGCATTTT

size: NA
D: TRBD1
J: TRBJ1-2
V: TRBV6-5
CDR3: CASSLSLDRQDGYTF
DNA: TGTGCCAGCAGTTTATCCTTGGACAGGCAAGATGGCTACACCTTC

size: few
D: TRBD1
J: TRBJ1-1
V: TRBV30
CDR3: CAWSVGTGGYTEAFF
DNA: TGTGCCTGGAGTGTAGGGACAGGGGGCTACACTGAAGCTTTCTTT

size: NA
D: NA
J: TRBJ2-5
V: TRBV5-8
CDR3: CASSTGGTNYQETQYF
DNA: TGTGCCAGCAGCACGGGGGGCACAAACTATCAAGAGACCCAGTACTTC

size: once
D: NA
J: TRBJ2-2
V: TRBV19
CDR3: CASSMEFLMGQGPGELFF
DNA: TGTGCCAGTAGTATGGAATTTCTTATGGGACAAGGCCCCGGGGAGCTGTTTTTT

size: NA
D: NA
J: TRBJ2-1
V: TRBV11-3
CDR3: CASSLAGVYNEQFF
DNA: TGTGCCAGCAGCTTAGCGGGGGTCTACAATGAGCAGTTCTTC

size: NA
D: TRBD1
J: TRBJ1-2
V: TRBV10-3
CDR3: CAISDSRGLDGYTF
DNA: TGTGCCATCAGTGACTCGAGGGGGCTGGATGGCTACACCTTC

size: NA
D: TRBD1
J: TRBJ2-7
V: TRBV6-5
CDR3: CASSHRGTYEQYF
DNA: TGTGCCAGCAGCCACAGGGGAACCTACGAGCAGTACTTC

size: NA
D: TRBD1
J: TRBJ1-6
V: TRBV5-8
CDR3: CASSPDRGNSPLHF
DNA: TGTGCCAGCAGCCCCGACAGGGGAAATTCACCCCTCCACTTT

size: NA
D: NA
J: TRBJ2-7
V: TRBV29-1
CDR3: CSVLPGEREQYF
DNA: TGCAGCGTGCTTCCAGGGGAGAGAGAGCAGTACTTC

size: NA
D: NA
J: TRBJ1-1
V: TRBV18
CDR3: CASSPARENTEAFF
DNA: TGTGCCAGCTCACCGGCACGGGAAAACACTGAAGCTTTCTTT

size: NA
D: NA
J: TRBJ1-2
V: TRBV9
CDR3: CASSGANYGYTF
DNA: TGTGCCAGCAGCGGAGCCAACTATGGCTACACCTTC

size: NA
D: NA
J: TRBJ2-7
V: TRBV3-1/TRBV3-2
CDR3: CASSYREGYEQYF
DNA: TGTGCCAGCAGCTACAGAGAGGGTTACGAGCAGTACTTC

size: NA
D: NA
J: TRBJ1-1
V: TRBV6-5
CDR3: CASNLQGYTEAFF
DNA: TGTGCCAGCAATCTACAGGGATACACTGAAGCTTTCTTT

size: NA
D: TRBD1
J: TRBJ1-3
V: TRBV10-3
CDR3: CAISEFPGGISGNTIYF
DNA: TGTGCCATCAGTGAGTTTCCAGGGGGAATCTCTGGAAACACCATATATTTT

size: NA
D: NA
J: TRBJ2-3
V: TRBV5-1
CDR3: CASSSQGLLTDTQYF
DNA: TGCGCCAGCAGCTCTCAGGGACTCCTCACAGATACGCAGTATTTT

size: NA
D: NA
J: TRBJ2-3
V: TRBV7-2
CDR3: CASSSRDFAGDTQYF
DNA: TGTGCCAGCAGCTCCCGGGACTTCGCGGGAGATACGCAGTATTTT

size: few
D: NA
J: TRBJ2-3
V: TRBV29-1
CDR3: CSVRLADTQYF
DNA: TGCAGCGTACGACTAGCAGATACGCAGTATTTT

size: NA
D: NA
J: TRBJ1-2
V: TRBV6-2/TRBV6-3
CDR3: CASSMGLDYGYTF
DNA: TGTGCCAGCAGTATGGGGCTTGATTATGGCTACACCTTC

size: NA
D: TRBD1
J: TRBJ1-6
V: TRBV18
CDR3: CASSPGQVPDSPLHF
DNA: TGTGCCAGCTCACCGGGACAGGTGCCTGATTCACCCCTCCACTTT

size: NA
D: NA
J: TRBJ2-5
V: TRBV18
CDR3: CASSPGHTETQYF
DNA: TGTGCCAGCTCACCAGGACATACGGAGACCCAGTACTTC

size: NA
D: TRBD1
J: TRBJ1-2
V: TRBV3-1/TRBV3-2
CDR3: CASSQDSGRGYGYTF
DNA: TGTGCCAGCAGCCAAGATTCGGGCAGGGGGTATGGCTACACCTTC

size: NA
D: NA
J: TRBJ2-7
V: TRBV6-6
CDR3: CASSSTYYEQYF
DNA: TGTGCCAGCAGTAGCACCTACTACGAGCAGTACTTC

size: few
D: TRBD1
J: TRBJ1-1
V: TRBV18
CDR3: CASSVTGGYGEAFF
DNA: TGTGCCAGCTCTGTGACAGGGGGGTACGGTGAAGCTTTCTTT

size: NA
D: TRBD1
J: TRBJ1-2
V: TRBV19
CDR3: CASSPEGQGGYGYTF
DNA: TGTGCCAGTAGTCCAGAGGGACAGGGAGGCTATGGCTACACCTTC

size: NA
D: TRBD2
J: TRBJ2-7
V: TRBV7-2
CDR3: CASSVGLAGSYEQYF
DNA: TGTGCCAGCAGCGTGGGACTAGCGGGGTCCTACGAGCAGTACTTC

size: NA
D: TRBD1
J: TRBJ2-7
V: TRBV6-5
CDR3: CASQGDPYEQYF
DNA: TGTGCCAGCCAGGGGGACCCCTACGAGCAGTACTTC

size: NA
D: TRBD1
J: TRBJ2-2
V: TRBV6-5
CDR3: CASKDRLNTGELFF
DNA: TGTGCCAGCAAGGACAGGTTAAACACCGGGGAGCTGTTTTTT

size: NA
D: NA
J: TRBJ2-1
V: TRBV4-1
CDR3: CASSHSGGYSYNEQFF
DNA: TGCGCCAGCAGCCATTCCGGGGGTTACTCCTACAATGAGCAGTTCTTC

size: NA
D: TRBD1
J: TRBJ1-4
V: TRBV19
CDR3: CASSLRQGFDEKLFF
DNA: TGTGCCAGTAGTCTCAGACAGGGTTTCGATGAAAAACTGTTTTTT

size: NA
D: TRBD1
J: TRBJ1-3
V: TRBV6-6
CDR3: CASSPTGRNTIYF
DNA: TGTGCCAGCAGCCCGACAGGGAGGAACACCATATATTTT

size: NA
D: NA
J: TRBJ1-2
V: TRBV4-3
CDR3: CASSQEAGVETYGYTF
DNA: TGCGCCAGCAGCCAAGAAGCAGGGGTGGAGACCTATGGCTACACCTTC

size: NA
D: NA
J: TRBJ2-3
V: TRBV5-1
CDR3: CASSPYPTVTDTQYF
DNA: TGCGCCAGCAGCCCATACCCCACGGTCACAGATACGCAGTATTTT

size: NA
D: TRBD2
J: TRBJ2-3
V: TRBV11-3
CDR3: CASSSPHALAGPTDTQYF
DNA: TGTGCCAGCAGCTCCCCGCACGCACTAGCGGGGCCCACAGATACGCAGTATTTT

size: NA
D: NA
J: TRBJ1-2
V: TRBV5-5
CDR3: CASSLPGVVYGYTF
DNA: TGTGCCAGCAGCCTCCCAGGGGTAGTCTATGGCTACACCTTC

size: once
D: NA
J: TRBJ1-1
V: TRBV13
CDR3: CASSSRQLVNTEAFF
DNA: TGTGCCAGCAGCTCTCGACAGTTGGTGAACACTGAAGCTTTCTTT

size: once
D: TRBD1
J: TRBJ2-7
V: TRBV18
CDR3: CASSPTGGIIYEQYF
DNA: TGTGCCAGCTCGCCGACAGGGGGGATAATCTACGAGCAGTACTTC

size: NA
D: NA
J: TRBJ1-2
V: TRBV7-9
CDR3: CASSPGGLSKYGYTF
DNA: TGTGCCAGCAGCCCTGGCGGGCTGTCCAAATATGGCTACACCTTC

size: NA
D: NA
J: TRBJ2-4
V: TRBV18
CDR3: CASSLTQGPKNIQYF
DNA: TGTGCCAGCTCACTTACTCAGGGTCCCAAAAACATTCAGTACTTC

size: few
D: TRBD2
J: TRBJ2-3
V: TRBV6-4
CDR3: CASSETSGGTDTQYF
DNA: TGTGCCAGCAGTGAGACTAGCGGGGGCACAGATACGCAGTATTTT

size: NA
D: NA
J: TRBJ1-2
V: TRBV28
CDR3: CASSFGAGNYGYTF
DNA: TGTGCCAGCAGTTTCGGAGCGGGTAACTATGGCTACACCTTC

size: once
D: NA
J: TRBJ2-7
V: TRBV4-1
CDR3: CASSPPGFGEQYF
DNA: TGCGCCAGCAGCCCCCCAGGGTTTGGCGAGCAGTACTTC

size: NA
D: TRBD1
J: TRBJ1-4
V: TRBV2
CDR3: CASSGSGGEEKLFF
DNA: TGTGCCAGCAGTGGATCAGGGGGTGAGGAAAAACTGTTTTTT

size: NA
D: NA
J: TRBJ1-2
V: TRBV9
CDR3: CASSPHRAGVPDGYTF
DNA: TGTGCCAGCAGCCCTCATCGGGCAGGGGTACCCGATGGCTACACCTTC